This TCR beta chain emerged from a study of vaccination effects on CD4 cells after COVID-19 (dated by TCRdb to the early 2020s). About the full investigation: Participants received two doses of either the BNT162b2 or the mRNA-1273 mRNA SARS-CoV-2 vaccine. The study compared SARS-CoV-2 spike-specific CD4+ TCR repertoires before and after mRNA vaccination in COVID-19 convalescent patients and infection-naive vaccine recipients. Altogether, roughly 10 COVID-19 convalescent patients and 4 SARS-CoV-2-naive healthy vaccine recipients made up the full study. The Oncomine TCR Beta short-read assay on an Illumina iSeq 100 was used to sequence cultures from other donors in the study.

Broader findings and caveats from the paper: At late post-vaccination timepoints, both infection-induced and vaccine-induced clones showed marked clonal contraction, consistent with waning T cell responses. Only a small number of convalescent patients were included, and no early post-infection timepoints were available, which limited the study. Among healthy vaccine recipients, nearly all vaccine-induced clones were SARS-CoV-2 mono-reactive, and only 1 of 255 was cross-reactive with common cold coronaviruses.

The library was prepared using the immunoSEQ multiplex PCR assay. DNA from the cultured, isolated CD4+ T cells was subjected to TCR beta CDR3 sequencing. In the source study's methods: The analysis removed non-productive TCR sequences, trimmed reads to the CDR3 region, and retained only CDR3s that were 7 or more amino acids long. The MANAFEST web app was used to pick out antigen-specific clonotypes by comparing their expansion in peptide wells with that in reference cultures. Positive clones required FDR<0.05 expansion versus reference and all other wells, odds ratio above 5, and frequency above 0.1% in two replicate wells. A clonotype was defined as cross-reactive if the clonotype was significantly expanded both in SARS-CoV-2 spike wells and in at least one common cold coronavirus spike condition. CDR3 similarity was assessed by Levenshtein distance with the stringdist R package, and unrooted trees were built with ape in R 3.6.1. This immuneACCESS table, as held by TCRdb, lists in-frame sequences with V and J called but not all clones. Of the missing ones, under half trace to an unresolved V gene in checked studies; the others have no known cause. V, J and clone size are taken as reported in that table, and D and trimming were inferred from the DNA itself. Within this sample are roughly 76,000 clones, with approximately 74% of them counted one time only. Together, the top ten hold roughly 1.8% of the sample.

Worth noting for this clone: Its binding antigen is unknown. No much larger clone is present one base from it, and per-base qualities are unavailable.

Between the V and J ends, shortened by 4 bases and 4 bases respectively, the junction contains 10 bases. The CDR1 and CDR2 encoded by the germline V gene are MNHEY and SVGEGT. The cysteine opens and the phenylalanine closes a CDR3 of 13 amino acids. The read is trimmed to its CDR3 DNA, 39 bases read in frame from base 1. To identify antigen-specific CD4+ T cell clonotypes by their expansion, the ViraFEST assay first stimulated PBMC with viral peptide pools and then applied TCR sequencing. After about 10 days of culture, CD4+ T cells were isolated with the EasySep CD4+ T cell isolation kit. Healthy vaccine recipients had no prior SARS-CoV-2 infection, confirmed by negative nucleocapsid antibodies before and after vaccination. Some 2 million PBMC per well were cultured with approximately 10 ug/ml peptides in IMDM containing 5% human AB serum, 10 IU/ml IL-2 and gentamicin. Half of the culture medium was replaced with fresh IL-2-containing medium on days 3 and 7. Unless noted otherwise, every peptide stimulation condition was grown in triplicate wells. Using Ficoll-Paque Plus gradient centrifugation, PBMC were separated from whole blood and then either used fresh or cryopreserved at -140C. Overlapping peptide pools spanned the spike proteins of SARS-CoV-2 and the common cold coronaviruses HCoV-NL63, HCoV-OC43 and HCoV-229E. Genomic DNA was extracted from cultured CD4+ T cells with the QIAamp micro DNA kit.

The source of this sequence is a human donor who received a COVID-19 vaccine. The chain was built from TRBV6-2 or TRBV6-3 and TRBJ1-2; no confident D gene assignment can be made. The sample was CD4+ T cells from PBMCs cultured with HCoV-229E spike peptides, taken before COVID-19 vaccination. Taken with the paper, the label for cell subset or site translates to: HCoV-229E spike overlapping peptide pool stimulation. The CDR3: CASSLDGTYGYTF. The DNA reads TGTGCCAGCAGTTTGGACGGTACCTATGGCTACACCTTC.